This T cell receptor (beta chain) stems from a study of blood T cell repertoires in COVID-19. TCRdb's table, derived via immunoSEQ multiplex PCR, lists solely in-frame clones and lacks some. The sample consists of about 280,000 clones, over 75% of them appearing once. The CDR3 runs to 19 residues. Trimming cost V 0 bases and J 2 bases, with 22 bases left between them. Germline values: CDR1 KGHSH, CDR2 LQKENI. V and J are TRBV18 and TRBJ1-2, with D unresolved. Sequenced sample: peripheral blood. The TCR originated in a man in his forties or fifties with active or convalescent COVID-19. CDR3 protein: CASSPPGLGLSDLNYGYTF. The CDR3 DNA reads TGTGCCAGCTCACCACCCGGACTGGGTTTATCGGACCTCAACTATGGCTACACCTTC.